The next 24 T cell receptor beta chains were all read from a single sample in a study of T-cell reconstitution after alpha-beta-depleted transplantation in children. Preparation of the TCRbeta library was carried out with unique molecular identifiers. TCRdb independently ran MiXCR on the PCR reads; one entry per CDR3 protein. The data show 450,000 to 700,000 distinct CDR3 sequences, 25% to 30% seen once. Sequencing used PBMCs, obtained before TCRalphabeta/CD19-depleted stem cell transplant. The origin of the receptors is a boy younger than two with Wiskott-Aldrich syndrome, due to receive a stem cell transplant.

This clonotype has more than one count but fewer than ten. The chain links TRBV29-1 to TRBJ2-7, with D perhaps matching TRBD1 or TRBD2 (6 bases each). The CDR3 spans 12 residues. CDR1 is SQVTM and CDR2 is ANQGSEA in the germline V gene. Trimming took 4 bases from V and 5 from J, leaving 12 bases between them. DNA for the CDR3: TGCAGCGTTGCTAGGGGGGCGGACGAGCAGTACTTC. This encodes CSVARGADEQYF.

This chain links TRBV12-3 or TRBV12-4 with TRBJ2-1; 13 bases match TRBD2. The CDR3 is 16 residues long. The V gene end was trimmed by 0 bases and the J gene end by 12 bases; junction bases not matched to a gene: 8. CDR3: CASSLATSGRAVVQFF. CDR3 coding DNA: TGTGCCAGCAGTTTAGCTACTAGCGGGAGGGCCGTCGTGCAGTTCTTC.

This clonotype was detected only a few times. This chain joins TRBV18 and TRBJ1-1; D is perhaps TRBD1 (5 bases). Trimming pared 2 bases from V and 7 bases from J, leaving 17 bases between. The CDR3 spans 15 residues. The V gene's germline CDR1 is KGHSH and CDR2 LQKENI. Written as DNA, the CDR3 is TGTGCCAGCTCACCAATGGTAGGGGCGGCCCATGAAGCTTTCTTT. It codes for CASSPMVGAAHEAFF.

The genes are TRBV12-3 or TRBV12-4 and TRBJ1-3; no reliable D call. The CDR3 consists of 12 residues. V was pared by 6 bases and J by 4 bases, with 7 bases between. The CDR3 DNA sequence: TGTGCCAGCAGAAAACGAGGAAACACCATATATTTT. Protein product: CASRKRGNTIYF.

The chain uses TRBV5-1 and TRBJ1-2; a possible D gene is TRBD1 (5 bases). V was pared by 2 bases and J by 3 bases, with 14 bases between. CDR3 length: 15 residues. Germline loops: CDR1 SGHRS, CDR2 YFSETQ. The CDR3 protein is CASSFFPGRDYGYTF. CDR3 sequence (DNA): TGCGCCAGCAGCTTCTTCCCAGGGAGGGACTATGGCTACACCTTC.

The chain's CDR3 is CASSPQRRVDTQYF. The CDR3 DNA reads TGTGCCAGCAGTCCACAAAGGAGGGTCGATACGCAGTATTTT. The chain couples TRBV27 to TRBJ2-3; TRBD2 might be the D (6 bases). The CDR3 totals 14 residues. Germline V gives CDR1 MNHEY, CDR2 SMNVEV (reference sequence). V lost 5 bases and J 6 bases, leaving 15 bases between the germline ends.

This clonotype has a handful of counts. This sequence joins TRBV3-1 and TRBJ2-1; D might be TRBD2 (5 bases). Trimming removed 3 bases from V and 6 bases from J, with 9 bases in between. The CDR3 sequence is 13 residues long. Germline V gene lookup returns CDR1 LGHDT and CDR2 YNNKEL (reference sequence). CDR3 loop: CASSHLLGNEQFF. In nucleotides, the CDR3 is TGTGCCAGCAGCCACCTACTAGGCAATGAGCAGTTCTTC.

The chain carries TRBV6-1 and TRBJ2-4; D might be TRBD1 (5 bases). From germline, CDR1 is MNHNS and CDR2 SASEGT. The CDR3 sequence is 14 residues long. Trimming took 4 bases from V and 4 from J, leaving 11 bases between them. CDR3 nucleotides: TGTGCCAGCAGTGGGTTAGGGGCGAAAAACATTCAGTACTTC. Protein product: CASSGLGAKNIQYF.

The chain links TRBV3-1 to TRBJ2-2, with 10 bases aligning to TRBD1. Losses at the gene ends were 5 bases for V and 2 bases for J; bases not matched to a gene: 5. The CDR3 covers 16 residues. The germline gives CDR1 LGHDT, CDR2 YNNKEL (reference sequence). The CDR3 nucleotides read TGTGCCAGCAGCTCCCGGGACAGGGGTAACACCGGGGAGCTGTTTTTT. Its protein product is CASSSRDRGNTGELFF.

This clonotype has just a few counts. The rearrangement links TRBV15 to TRBJ2-1, with D possibly TRBD2 on 5 matching bases. Deletions cut 1 base from V and 1 base from J, with 11 bases between. The V gene's germline CDR1 is LNHNV and CDR2 YYDKDF (reference sequence). The length of the CDR3 is 16 residues. CDR3 DNA sequence: TGTGCCACCAGCAGAGGGCTAGCTGATTCCTACAATGAGCAGTTCTTC. Translated, it gives CATSRGLADSYNEQFF.

The genes are TRBV20-1 and TRBJ2-5; the match to TRBD2 covers 10 bases. J was trimmed by 5 bases and V by 5 bases; bases with no gene match: 8. The germline V gene encodes CDR1 DFQATT and CDR2 SNEGSKA (reference sequence). The CDR3 sequence is 14 residues long. The CDR3 coding sequence is TGCAGTGCTGAGCGGGAGGGCCGGCGGGAGACCCAGTACTTC. This translates into CSAEREGRRETQYF.

The rearrangement uses TRBV7-2 and TRBJ2-2; D assignment may be TRBD1 or TRBD2 (5 bases each). V lost 0 bases and J 7 bases, leaving 18 bases between the germline ends. CDR1 SGHTA and CDR2 FQGNSA come from the germline V gene. This CDR3 spans 17 amino acids. This CDR3 reads CASSLAPRVERGGELFF. In nucleotides, the CDR3 is TGTGCCAGCAGCTTAGCCCCTAGGGTTGAGAGGGGCGGGGAGCTGTTTTTT.

The chain has TRBV20-1 and TRBJ2-7; 10 positions match TRBD1. This CDR3 has 14 amino acids. In germline, CDR1 is DFQATT, CDR2 SNEGSKA (reference sequence). V trimming: 3 bases; J trimming: 2 bases; junction bases outside the gene matches: 4. The CDR3 loop is CSASAGTGAYEQYF. DNA of the CDR3: TGCAGTGCTAGTGCCGGGACAGGGGCCTACGAGCAGTACTTC.

This clonotype showed up many times. V is TRBV12-3 or TRBV12-4 and J is TRBJ2-5; D is unclear. V was pared by 3 bases and J by 5 bases, with 10 bases between. This CDR3 comprises 13 residues. The CDR3 coding sequence is TGTGCCAGCAGTTTTCCCGGTGGCGAGACCCAGTACTTC. It yields the protein CASSFPGGETQYF.

The chain carries TRBV28 and TRBJ1-6; TRBD1 matches 8 bases. CDR3 size: 13 residues. The V gene's germline CDR1 is MDHEN and CDR2 SYDVKM. Trimming cost V 10 bases and J 9 bases; bases outside gene matches: 8. The CDR3: CATSDRVISPLHF. The CDR3 DNA follows: TGTGCCACTTCGGACAGGGTAATTTCACCCCTCCACTTT.

Here the CDR3 DNA reads TGCAGTGCTAGACCTAGCGCGAACACCGGGGAGCTGTTTTTT. This sequence encodes CSARPSANTGELFF. This sequence joins TRBV20-1 and TRBJ2-2, with a tentative D call TRBD2 (6 bases). CDR1 and CDR2 (germline): DFQATT, SNEGSKA (reference sequence). The CDR3 extends over 14 amino acids. Trimming cost V 2 bases and J 0 bases, with 7 bases left between them.

J is TRBJ2-1 and V is TRBV10-3; maybe TRBD1 (7 bases). The germline V and J ends were trimmed by 6 bases and 4 bases, with 16 bases remaining between them. CDR3 length equals 15 residues. Germline CDR1 is ENHRY and CDR2 is SYGVKD. DNA for the CDR3: TGTGCCATCAGAGTGCAGGGGGAGGCGTACAATGAGCAGTTCTTC. Residues: CAIRVQGEAYNEQFF.

The chain combines TRBV6-5 with TRBJ1-6, with 7 bases identical to TRBD1. Germline CDR1 is MNHEY and CDR2 is SVGAGI. V was clipped by 6 bases and J by 6 bases; unmatched bases: 5. This CDR3 is 14 amino acids long. This chain's CDR3 is CASRYRGGNSPLHF. The CDR3 DNA reads TGTGCCAGCAGATACAGGGGTGGTAATTCACCCCTCCACTTT.

This clonotype appeared a few times. The V gene is TRBV10-3, the J gene TRBJ2-7, with TRBD2 matching over 8 bases. This CDR3 comprises 14 residues. Germline V gene lookup returns CDR1 ENHRY and CDR2 SYGVKD. The V and J ends lost 3 bases and 5 bases, in that order; junction bases with no gene match: 6. CDR3 nucleotide sequence: TGTGCCATCAGTGACGGGGGGGGCAACCACGAGCAGTACTTC. Its protein is CAISDGGGNHEQYF.

The table lists this clonotype with a few counts. This chain joins TRBV18 and TRBJ1-1, with D uncertain. Germline CDR1 reads KGHSH; CDR2 reads LQKENI. The CDR3 contains 13 residues. V was shortened by 6 bases and J by 1 base, with 9 bases between the two germline ends. CDR3 coding DNA: TGTGCCAGCTCCCGAAAGGAGAACACTGAAGCTTTCTTT. It is translated as CASSRKENTEAFF.

This clonotype was picked up a small number of times. V is TRBV28 and J is TRBJ1-1; D gene unclear. The CDR3 runs to 15 residues. Trimming removed 4 bases at V and 5 bases at J, with 17 bases between. Germline CDR1 reads MDHEN; CDR2 reads SYDVKM. Here the CDR3 DNA reads TGTGCCAGCAGTTCTCTCATTCCCCCTAGTACTGAAGCTTTCTTT. Translation gives CASSSLIPPSTEAFF.

The rearrangement links TRBV20-1 to TRBJ2-1; 7 bases line up with TRBD2. Germline CDR1 and CDR2: DFQATT and SNEGSKA (reference sequence). The CDR3 contains 17 residues. Trimming removed 2 bases from V and 0 bases from J; junction bases left unmatched: 10. CDR3 loop: CSARSKRAGSSYNEQFF. The CDR3 DNA follows: TGCAGTGCTAGATCTAAACGAGCGGGGAGCTCCTACAATGAGCAGTTCTTC.

This clonotype was observed a few times. The rearrangement joins TRBV10-3 to TRBJ2-7, with 7 bases that match TRBD2. The CDR3 spans 15 residues. The germline V gene has CDR1 ENHRY and CDR2 SYGVKD. V trimming: 0 bases; J trimming: 0 bases; junction bases outside the gene matches: 2. The CDR3 DNA reads as TGTGCCATCAGTGAGTCGCGGGGGATCTCCTACGAGCAGTACTTC. This codes for CAISESRGISYEQYF.

This clonotype has just a few counts. The chain employs TRBV7-2 and TRBJ2-1; a possible D gene is TRBD2 (6 bases). This CDR3 is 15 amino acids long. V lost 2 bases, J lost 4 bases, and 12 bases lay in between. Looked up from germline, CDR1 is SGHTA and CDR2 is FQGNSA. CDR3: CASSLFSGIYNEQFF. CDR3 DNA: TGTGCCAGCAGCTTATTTAGCGGAATTTACAATGAGCAGTTCTTC.